The 7 T cell receptor beta chains given below trace back to one sample, sequenced in a study of identical twins. TCRdb independently ran MiXCR on the 5' RACE reads; one entry per CDR3 protein. The sample carries about 1.7 million distinct CDR3 sequences, less than 35% recorded once. The sequencing sample was made of cord blood. These TCRs come from a newborn girl in good health.

J is TRBJ1-6 and V is TRBV5-6, with D tentatively TRBD1 (5 bases). The CDR3 has 15 amino acids. Trimming took 0 bases from V and 7 from J, leaving 11 bases between them. Germline values: CDR1 SGHDT, CDR2 YYEEEE. The CDR3 region is CASSLVSGRNSPLHF. CDR3 DNA: TGTGCCAGCAGCTTGGTTTCGGGGCGCAATTCACCCCTCCACTTT.

With respect to this clonotype: At one of its ends the junction is not consistent with the germline gene, which may arise from a read error. The V call is TRBV9, the J call TRBJ2-7; 7 bases are shared with TRBD2. Germline loops: CDR1 SGDLS, CDR2 YYNGEE. This CDR3 is 15 amino acids long. CDR3 sequence: CASSVDRAGSYGQYF. The CDR3, as DNA: TGTGCCAGCAGCGTAGATCGAGCGGGGTCCTACGGGCAGTACTTC.

This chain joins TRBV9 and TRBJ2-1, with D perhaps matching TRBD1 (6 bases). The CDR3 covers 14 residues. Deletions cut 1 base from V and 3 bases from J, with 8 bases between. CDR1 is SGDLS, CDR2 YYNGEE, per germline. The CDR3 sequence: CASSVLGGYNEQFF. The CDR3 DNA sequence: TGTGCCAGCAGCGTACTAGGGGGCTACAATGAGCAGTTCTTC.

CDR3 region: CAISEGLDRDEAKNIQYF. DNA of the CDR3: TGTGCCATCAGTGAGGGATTAGACAGGGACGAGGCCAAAAACATTCAGTACTTC. The chain is built from TRBV10-3 and TRBJ2-4; 7 bases agree with TRBD1. V gave up 2 bases and J gave up 1 base; unmatched junction bases: 11. The CDR3 totals 18 residues. Looked up from germline, CDR1 is ENHRY and CDR2 is SYGVKD.

V is TRBV25-1 and J is TRBJ2-2; no firm D call. The germline CDR1 and CDR2 sequences are MGHDK and SYGVNS. The CDR3 totals 16 residues. V lost 3 bases and J lost 3, with 14 bases in between. CDR3 bases: TGTGCCAGCAGTGATCCAAACTTCACGGACACCGGGGAGCTGTTTTTT. It specifies CASSDPNFTDTGELFF.

A single count supports this clonotype. CDR3 amino acids: CSARGGLAGRPYEQYF. DNA of the CDR3: TGCAGTGCTAGAGGTGGACTAGCGGGAAGACCCTACGAGCAGTACTTC. V is TRBV20-1 and J is TRBJ2-7; 12 nucleotides agree with TRBD2. J lost 2 bases, V lost 1 base, and 6 bases had no gene match. CDR1 is DFQATT, CDR2 SNEGSKA, per germline (reference sequence). The CDR3 is made up of 16 amino acids.

The CDR3 DNA reads TGCAGTGCTAGGGCTAGCGGGAGGGCCATCAATGAGCAGTACTTC. The encoded protein is CSARASGRAINEQYF. The chain is built from TRBV20-1 and TRBJ2-5; 12 bases align to TRBD2. The V segment lost 3 bases and the J segment 11 bases; nucleotides outside the gene matches: 13. Germline values: CDR1 DFQATT, CDR2 SNEGSKA (reference sequence). The CDR3 covers 15 residues.